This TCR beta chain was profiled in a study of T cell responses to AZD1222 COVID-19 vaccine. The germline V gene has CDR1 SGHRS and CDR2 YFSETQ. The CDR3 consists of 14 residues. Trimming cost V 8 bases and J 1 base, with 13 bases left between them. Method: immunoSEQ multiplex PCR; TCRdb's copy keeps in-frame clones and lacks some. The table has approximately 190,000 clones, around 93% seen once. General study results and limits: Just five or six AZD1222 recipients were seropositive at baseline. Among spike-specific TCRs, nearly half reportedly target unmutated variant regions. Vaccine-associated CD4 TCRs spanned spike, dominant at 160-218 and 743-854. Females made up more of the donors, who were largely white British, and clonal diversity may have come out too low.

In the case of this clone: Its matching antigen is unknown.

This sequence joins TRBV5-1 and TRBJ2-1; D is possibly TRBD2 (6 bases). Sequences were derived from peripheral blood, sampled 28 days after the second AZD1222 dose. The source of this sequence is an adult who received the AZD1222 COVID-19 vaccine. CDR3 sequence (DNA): TGCGCCAGTCTCCGGGACTGGTCCTACAATGAGCAGTTCTTC. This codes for CASLRDWSYNEQFF. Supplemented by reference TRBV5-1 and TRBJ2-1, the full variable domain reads KAGVTQTPRYLIKTRGQQVTLSCSPISGHRSVSWYQQTPGQGLQFLFEYFSETQRNKGNFPGRFSGRQFSNSRSEMNVSTLELGDSALYLCASLRDWSYNEQFFGPGTRLTVL.